The TCR beta chain described here comes from a study of T-cell memory formation after mild COVID-19. Regarding the study as a whole: Contracting clones, day 15 to 85, had balanced CD4/CD8, and later expanders favored CD4+. CD4+ contracting clones lay mainly in CM and EM, CD8+ ones in EMRA.

From 5'RACE with constant-segment primers came TCR alpha and TCR beta cDNA libraries that carried sample barcodes and UMIs. TCRdb re-called the 5' RACE reads through MiXCR, storing one row per CDR3 protein. The table has around 260,000 distinct CDR3 sequences, around 15% seen once; the top ten hold around 23%. With 8 bases removed from V and 4 bases from J, the gap between germline ends came to 14 bases. This CDR3 is 13 amino acids long. The germline gives CDR1 LGHDT, CDR2 YNNKEL (reference sequence). This clonotype appeared a few times. Its target is not known. The genes are TRBV3-1 and TRBJ2-5; possible D gene TRBD2, 6 bases. Sample: PBMCs or a T cell subset sorted from them (not recorded which). This receptor was identified in a man between 18 and 29 years old who had mild COVID-19 (a few samples of this study predate the infection). Cell type and time point are not known. Here the CDR3 DNA reads TGTGCCAGCTTCCTTCGGGGAGGAGAGACCCAGTACTTC. Encoded protein: CASFLRGGETQYF.